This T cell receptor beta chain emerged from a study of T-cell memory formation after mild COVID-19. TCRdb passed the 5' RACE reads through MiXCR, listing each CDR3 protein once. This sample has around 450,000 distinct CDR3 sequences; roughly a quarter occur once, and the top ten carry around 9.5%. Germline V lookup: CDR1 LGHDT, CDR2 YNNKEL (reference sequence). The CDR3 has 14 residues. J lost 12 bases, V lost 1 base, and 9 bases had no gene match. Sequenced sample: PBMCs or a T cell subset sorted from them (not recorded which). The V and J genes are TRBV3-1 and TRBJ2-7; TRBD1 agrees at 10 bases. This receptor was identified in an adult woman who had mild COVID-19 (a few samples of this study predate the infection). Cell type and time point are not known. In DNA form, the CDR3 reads TGTGCCAGCAGCCAAGGTTTCGGGACAGGGGATCTGTACTTC. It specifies CASSQGFGTGDLYF.